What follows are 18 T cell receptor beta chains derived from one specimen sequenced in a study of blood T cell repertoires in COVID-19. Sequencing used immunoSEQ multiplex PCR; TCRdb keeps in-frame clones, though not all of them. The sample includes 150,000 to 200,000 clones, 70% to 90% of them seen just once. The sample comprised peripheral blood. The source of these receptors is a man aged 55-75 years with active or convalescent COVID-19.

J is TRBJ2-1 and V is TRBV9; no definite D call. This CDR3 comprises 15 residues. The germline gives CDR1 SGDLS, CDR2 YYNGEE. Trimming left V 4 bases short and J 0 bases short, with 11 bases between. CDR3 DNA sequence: TGTGCCAGCAGCACTGCTACGAGCTCCTACAATGAGCAGTTCTTC. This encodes CASSTATSSYNEQFF.

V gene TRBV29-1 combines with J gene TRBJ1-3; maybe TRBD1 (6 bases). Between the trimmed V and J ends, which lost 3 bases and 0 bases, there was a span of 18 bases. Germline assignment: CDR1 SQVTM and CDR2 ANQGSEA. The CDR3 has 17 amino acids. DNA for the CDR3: TGCAGCGTTGACGGGGGGGCAGGGCACGGCTCTGGAAACACCATATATTTT. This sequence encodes CSVDGGAGHGSGNTIYF.

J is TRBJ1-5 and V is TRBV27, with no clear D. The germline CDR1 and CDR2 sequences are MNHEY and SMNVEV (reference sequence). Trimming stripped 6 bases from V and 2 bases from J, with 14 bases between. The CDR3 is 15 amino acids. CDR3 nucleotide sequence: TGTGCCAGCAGCCAATCACGACTGGGCAATCAGCCCCAGCATTTT. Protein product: CASSQSRLGNQPQHF.

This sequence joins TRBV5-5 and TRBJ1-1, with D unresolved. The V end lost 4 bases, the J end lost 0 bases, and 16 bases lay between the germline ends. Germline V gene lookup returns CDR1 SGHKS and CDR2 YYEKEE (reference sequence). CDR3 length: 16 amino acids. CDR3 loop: CASSPWAGNMNTEAFF. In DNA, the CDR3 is TGTGCCAGCAGCCCCTGGGCAGGTAACATGAACACTGAAGCTTTCTTT.

The CDR3 sequence is CASSKVGRGRNTEAFF. In nucleotides, the CDR3 is TGTGCCAGCAGCAAAGTAGGCAGGGGGAGGAACACTGAAGCTTTCTTT. V and J are TRBV21-1 and TRBJ1-1; TRBD1 is the table's D call, not checked against the DNA. TRBV21-1 constitutes a pseudogene. The CDR3 spans 16 residues.

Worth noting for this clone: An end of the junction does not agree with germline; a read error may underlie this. CDR3: CASSRTGTGHLETFF. CDR3 nucleotides: TGTGCCAGCAGCCGCACAGGGACAGGGCATCTTGAAACTTTCTTT. The rearrangement links TRBV11-2 to TRBJ1-1; 9 bases are a match to TRBD1. CDR1 and CDR2 from the germline V gene are SGHAT and FQNNGV. The CDR3 is 15 residues long. The entire variable domain, with the rest obtained from reference TRBV11-2 and TRBJ1-1, is as follows: EAGVAQSPRYKIIEKRQSVAFWCNPISGHATLYWYQQILGQGPKLLIQFQNNGVVDDSQLPKDRFSAERLKGVDSTLKIQPAKLEDSAVYLCASSRTGTGHLETFFGQGTRLTVV.

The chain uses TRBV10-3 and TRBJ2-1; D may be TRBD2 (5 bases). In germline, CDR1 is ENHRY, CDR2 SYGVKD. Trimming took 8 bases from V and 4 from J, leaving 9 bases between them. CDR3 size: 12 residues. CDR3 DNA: TGTGCCATCGGGTCGGGATACAATGAGCAGTTCTTC. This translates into CAIGSGYNEQFF.

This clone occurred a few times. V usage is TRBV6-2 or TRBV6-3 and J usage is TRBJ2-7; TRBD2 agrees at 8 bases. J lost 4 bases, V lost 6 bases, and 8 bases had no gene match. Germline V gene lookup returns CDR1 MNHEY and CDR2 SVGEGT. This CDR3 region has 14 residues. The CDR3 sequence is CASSREGSIYEQYF. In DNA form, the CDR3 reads TGTGCCAGCAGCCGGGAGGGGAGTATATACGAGCAGTACTTC.

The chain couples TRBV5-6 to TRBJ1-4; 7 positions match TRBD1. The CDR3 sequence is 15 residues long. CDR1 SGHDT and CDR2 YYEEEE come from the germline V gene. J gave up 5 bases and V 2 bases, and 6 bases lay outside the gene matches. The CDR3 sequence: CASSFRDSLNEKLFF. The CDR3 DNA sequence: TGTGCCAGCAGCTTTCGGGACAGCCTAAATGAAAAACTGTTTTTT.

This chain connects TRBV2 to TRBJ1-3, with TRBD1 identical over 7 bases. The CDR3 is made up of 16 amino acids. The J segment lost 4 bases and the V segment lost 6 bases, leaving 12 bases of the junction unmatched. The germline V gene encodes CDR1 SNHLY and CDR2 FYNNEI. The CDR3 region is CASSPRKGAYGNTIYF. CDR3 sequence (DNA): TGTGCCAGCAGCCCACGAAAGGGGGCGTACGGAAACACCATATATTTT.

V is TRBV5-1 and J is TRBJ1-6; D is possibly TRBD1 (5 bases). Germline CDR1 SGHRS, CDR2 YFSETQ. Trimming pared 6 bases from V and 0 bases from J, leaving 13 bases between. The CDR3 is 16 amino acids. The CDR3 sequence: CASTRQLLSYNSPLHF. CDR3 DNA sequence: TGCGCCAGCACCCGACAGCTTCTCTCCTATAATTCACCCCTCCACTTT.

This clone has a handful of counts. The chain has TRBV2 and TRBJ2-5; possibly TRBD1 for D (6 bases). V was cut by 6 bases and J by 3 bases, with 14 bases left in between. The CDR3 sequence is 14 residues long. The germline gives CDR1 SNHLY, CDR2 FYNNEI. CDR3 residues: CASSQKNREETQYF. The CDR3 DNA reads TGTGCCAGCAGCCAGAAGAACAGGGAAGAGACCCAGTACTTC.

The CDR3 region is CASPELWDEQYF. Here the CDR3 DNA reads TGTGCCAGCCCGGAGCTGTGGGACGAGCAGTACTTC. The V call is TRBV7-3, the J call TRBJ2-7; no clear D. The CDR3 runs 12 residues. Per germline, CDR1 SGHTA and CDR2 FQGTGA. Trimming took off 8 bases at V and 5 bases at J, with 13 bases between the two ends.

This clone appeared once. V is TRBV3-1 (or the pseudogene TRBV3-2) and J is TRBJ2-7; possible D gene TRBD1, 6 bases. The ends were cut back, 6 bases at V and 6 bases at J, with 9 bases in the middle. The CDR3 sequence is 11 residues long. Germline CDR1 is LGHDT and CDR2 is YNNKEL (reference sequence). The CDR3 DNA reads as TGTGCCAGCAGTCGAGGGGGCGAGCAGTACTTC. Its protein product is CASSRGGEQYF.

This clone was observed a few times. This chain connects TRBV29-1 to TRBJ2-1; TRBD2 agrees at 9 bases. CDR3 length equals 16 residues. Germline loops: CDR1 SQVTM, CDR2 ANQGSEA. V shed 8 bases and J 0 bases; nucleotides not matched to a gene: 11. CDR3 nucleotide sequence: TGCAGCCCAATGAGGACTAGCGTTAGCTCCTACAATGAGCAGTTCTTC. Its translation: CSPMRTSVSSYNEQFF.

CDR3 amino acids: CASSLGGQDTQYF. CDR3 in DNA: TGTGCCAGCTCACTCGGGGGGCAAGATACGCAGTATTTT. V gene TRBV18 combines with J gene TRBJ2-3; TRBD2 is a possible D gene (7 bases). V shed 4 bases and J shed 5 bases, with 10 bases lying between them. Germline lookup yields CDR1 KGHSH and CDR2 LQKENI. CDR3 length: 13 amino acids.

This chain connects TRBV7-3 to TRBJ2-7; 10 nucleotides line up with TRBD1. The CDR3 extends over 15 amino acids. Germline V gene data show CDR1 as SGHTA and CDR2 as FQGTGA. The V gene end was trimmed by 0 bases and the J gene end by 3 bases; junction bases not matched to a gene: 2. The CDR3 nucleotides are TGTGCCAGCAGCTTAACTGGGACAGGGGACTACGAGCAGTACTTC. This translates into CASSLTGTGDYEQYF. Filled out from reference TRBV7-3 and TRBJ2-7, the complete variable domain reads GAGVSQTPSNKVTEKGKYVELRCDPISGHTALYWYRQSLGQGPEFLIYFQGTGAADDSGLPNDRFFAVRPEGSVSTLKIQRTERGDSAVYLCASSLTGTGDYEQYFGPGTRLTVT.

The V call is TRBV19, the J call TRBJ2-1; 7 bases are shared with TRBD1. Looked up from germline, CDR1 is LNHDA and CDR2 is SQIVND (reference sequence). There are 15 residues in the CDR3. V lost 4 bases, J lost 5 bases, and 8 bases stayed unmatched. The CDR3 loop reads CASSKRTGDNNEQFF. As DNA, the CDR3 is TGTGCCAGTAGTAAAAGGACAGGAGACAACAATGAGCAGTTCTTC. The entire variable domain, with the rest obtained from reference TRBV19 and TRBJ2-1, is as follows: DGGITQSPKYLFRKEGQNVTLSCEQNLNHDAMYWYRQDPGQGLRLIYYSQIVNDFQKGDIAEGYSVSREKKESFPLTVTSAQKNPTAFYLCASSKRTGDNNEQFFGPGTRLTVL.